This is a list of T cell receptor beta chains from one sample in a study of regulatory T cells in long-lasting Graves disease. MiXCR was run by TCRdb on the multiplex PCR reads, yielding one entry per CDR3 protein. The table has 400,000 to 550,000 distinct CDR3 sequences, about 15% seen once; the top ten hold 20% to 25%. These same records also appear under a second study, on T cells in Graves' hyperthyroidism and ophthalmopathy.

The material was peripheral blood mononuclear cells (PBMCs), obtained at new diagnosis, from a patient treated with antithyroid drugs. The receptor set was obtained from a woman under 30 with Graves disease. Each CDR3 is given with its conserved first and last residue. D genes are given only for firm matches. Where a row states a size, it is once, few, many or the class of an expanded clone; other rows omit it.

CDR3 protein: CATRGRVIYEQFF
CDR3 DNA: TGTGCCACCCGGGGAAGGGTTATATATGAGCAGTTCTTC
V gene: TRBV12-3/TRBV12-4
J gene: TRBJ2-1
clone size: -
D gene: -

CDR3 protein: CASSEWTPLPPNYGYTF
CDR3 DNA: TGTGCCAGCAGTGAATGGACACCGCTCCCCCCTAACTATGGCTACACCTTC
V gene: TRBV6-4
J gene: TRBJ1-2
clone size: many
D gene: -

CDR3 protein: CASSESTGGPQTQYF
CDR3 DNA: TGCGCCAGCAGTGAGTCGACGGGAGGGCCGCAGACCCAGTACTTC
V gene: TRBV10-1
J gene: TRBJ2-5
clone size: many
D gene: TRBD2

CDR3 protein: CAISDPSTDTQYF
CDR3 DNA: TGTGCCATCAGTGATCCTTCCACAGATACGCAGTATTTT
V gene: TRBV10-3
J gene: TRBJ2-3
clone size: -
D gene: -

CDR3 protein: CATSRGLINEQFF
CDR3 DNA: TGTGCCACCAGTCGGGGGCTTATCAATGAGCAGTTCTTC
V gene: TRBV15
J gene: TRBJ2-1
clone size: many
D gene: -

CDR3 protein: CASSILGQPNTEAFF
CDR3 DNA: TGTGCCAGCAGTATATTGGGACAGCCTAACACTGAAGCTTTCTTT
V gene: TRBV6-1
J gene: TRBJ1-1
clone size: few
D gene: TRBD1

CDR3 protein: CASSQPRWPQRETQYF
CDR3 DNA: TGTGCCAGCAGCCAGCCCCGGTGGCCACAGAGGGAGACCCAGTACTTC
V gene: TRBV3-1
J gene: TRBJ2-5
clone size: -
D gene: -

CDR3 protein: CASSLFAESSSYNEQFF
CDR3 DNA: TGTGCCAGCAGTTTATTCGCGGAGTCAAGCTCCTACAATGAGCAGTTCTTC
V gene: TRBV27
J gene: TRBJ2-1
clone size: many
D gene: -

CDR3 protein: CAWSVLTSGRGNEQFF
CDR3 DNA: TGTGCCTGGAGTGTACTGACTAGCGGGAGAGGCAATGAGCAGTTCTTC
V gene: TRBV30
J gene: TRBJ2-1
clone size: many
D gene: TRBD2

CDR3 protein: CASSLVVGYPEAFF
CDR3 DNA: TGTGCCAGCAGCTTAGTTGTAGGGTATCCTGAAGCTTTCTTT
V gene: TRBV7-9
J gene: TRBJ1-1
clone size: -
D gene: -

CDR3 protein: CASSQNFGQQETQYF
CDR3 DNA: TGTGCCAGCAGCCAAAATTTCGGACAGCAAGAGACCCAGTACTTC
V gene: TRBV4-2
J gene: TRBJ2-5
clone size: few
D gene: -

CDR3 protein: CASSQREGVSASTDTQYF
CDR3 DNA: TGTGCCAGCAGTCAGCGGGAGGGTGTTTCTGCTAGCACAGATACGCAGTATTTT
V gene: TRBV28
J gene: TRBJ2-3
clone size: -
D gene: TRBD2

CDR3 protein: CASSPRLAGGGSNTGELFF
CDR3 DNA: TGTGCCAGCAGCCCCCGACTAGCGGGAGGGGGTTCGAACACCGGGGAGCTGTTTTTT
V gene: TRBV7-6
J gene: TRBJ2-2
clone size: many
D gene: TRBD2

CDR3 protein: CASSLYRTDTQYF
CDR3 DNA: TGTGCCAGCAGTTTATACCGCACAGATACGCAGTATTTT
V gene: TRBV27
J gene: TRBJ2-3
clone size: few
D gene: -

CDR3 protein: CASSIVPGGSYNEQFF
CDR3 DNA: TGTGCCAGTAGTATAGTGCCGGGAGGTTCCTACAATGAGCAGTTCTTC
V gene: TRBV19
J gene: TRBJ2-1
clone size: few
D gene: TRBD2

CDR3 protein: CASSLGLVYEQYF
CDR3 DNA: TGTGCCAGCAGTTTGGGTCTAGTGTACGAGCAGTACTTC
V gene: TRBV28
J gene: TRBJ2-7
clone size: many
D gene: -

CDR3 protein: CASRPSGDNEQFF
CDR3 DNA: TGTGCCAGCAGACCTAGCGGTGACAATGAGCAGTTCTTC
V gene: TRBV28
J gene: TRBJ2-1
clone size: -
D gene: TRBD2

CDR3 protein: CASRAFSGTGSGQPQHF
CDR3 DNA: TGTGCCAGCCGCGCCTTTTCTGGGACAGGGTCAGGGCAGCCCCAGCATTTT
V gene: TRBV2
J gene: TRBJ1-5
clone size: -
D gene: TRBD1

CDR3 protein: CASSTPGKQYF
CDR3 DNA: TGTGCCAGCAGTACCCCTGGGAAGCAGTACTTC
V gene: TRBV28
J gene: TRBJ2-7
clone size: many
D gene: -

CDR3 protein: CASSRNHLGLNYGYTF
CDR3 DNA: TGTGCCAGCAGTCGTAACCACCTGGGTCTTAACTATGGCTACACCTTC
V gene: TRBV12-3/TRBV12-4
J gene: TRBJ1-2
clone size: many
D gene: -

CDR3 protein: CASSYSSQQGIHEQYF
CDR3 DNA: TGTGCCAGCAGTTACTCCTCCCAACAGGGGATCCACGAGCAGTACTTC
V gene: TRBV6-5
J gene: TRBJ2-7
clone size: few
D gene: TRBD1

CDR3 protein: CAISESDGVAEQFF
CDR3 DNA: TGTGCCATCAGTGAGTCGGATGGGGTCGCTGAGCAGTTCTTC
V gene: TRBV10-3
J gene: TRBJ2-1
clone size: -
D gene: -

CDR3 protein: CASSSDSSTDTQYF
CDR3 DNA: TGTGCCAGCAGCTCGGACAGCAGCACAGATACGCAGTATTTT
V gene: TRBV7-9
J gene: TRBJ2-3
clone size: many
D gene: -

CDR3 protein: CASSLLPRAYNEQFF
CDR3 DNA: TGTGCCAGCAGCTTGCTACCGCGGGCCTACAATGAGCAGTTCTTC
V gene: TRBV5-6
J gene: TRBJ2-1
clone size: -
D gene: -

CDR3 protein: CRGVGAVSSYNEQFF
CDR3 DNA: TGCAGGGGCGTGGGAGCGGTCTCCTCCTACAATGAGCAGTTCTTC
V gene: TRBV20-1
J gene: TRBJ2-1
clone size: -
D gene: -

CDR3 protein: CASSVGTGFREQYF
CDR3 DNA: TGTGCCAGCAGTGTGGGGACAGGGTTCCGGGAGCAGTACTTC
V gene: TRBV2
J gene: TRBJ2-7
clone size: few
D gene: TRBD1

CDR3 protein: CASSESGLAGVHEQFF
CDR3 DNA: TGTGCCAGCAGTGAAAGCGGACTAGCGGGAGTCCATGAGCAGTTCTTC
V gene: TRBV25-1
J gene: TRBJ2-1
clone size: few
D gene: TRBD2

CDR3 protein: CASSWAGESGEQYF
CDR3 DNA: TGCGCCAGCAGCTGGGCGGGAGAATCGGGAGAGCAGTACTTC
V gene: TRBV5-1
J gene: TRBJ2-7
clone size: -
D gene: TRBD2

CDR3 protein: CASSSRGASGSYEQYF
CDR3 DNA: TGTGCCAGCAGCTCCCGGGGAGCTAGCGGCTCCTACGAGCAGTACTTC
V gene: TRBV7-9
J gene: TRBJ2-7
clone size: many
D gene: TRBD2

CDR3 protein: CASSPGTQPYEQCF
CDR3 DNA: TGCGCCAGCAGCCCCGGGACTCAGCCCTACGAGCAGTGCTTC
V gene: TRBV5-1
J gene: TRBJ2-7
clone size: few
D gene: -

CDR3 protein: CASSYSRGQGYEQYF
CDR3 DNA: TGTGCCAGCAGTTACTCCCGGGGACAGGGGTACGAGCAGTACTTC
V gene: TRBV6-2/TRBV6-3
J gene: TRBJ2-7
clone size: few
D gene: TRBD1

CDR3 protein: CSAPGNEKLFF
CDR3 DNA: TGCAGTGCTCCGGGTAATGAAAAACTGTTTTTT
V gene: TRBV20-1
J gene: TRBJ1-4
clone size: -
D gene: -

CDR3 protein: CASQAGPNTEAFF
CDR3 DNA: TGTGCCAGTCAGGCAGGCCCGAACACTGAAGCTTTCTTT
V gene: TRBV10-3
J gene: TRBJ1-1
clone size: many
D gene: -